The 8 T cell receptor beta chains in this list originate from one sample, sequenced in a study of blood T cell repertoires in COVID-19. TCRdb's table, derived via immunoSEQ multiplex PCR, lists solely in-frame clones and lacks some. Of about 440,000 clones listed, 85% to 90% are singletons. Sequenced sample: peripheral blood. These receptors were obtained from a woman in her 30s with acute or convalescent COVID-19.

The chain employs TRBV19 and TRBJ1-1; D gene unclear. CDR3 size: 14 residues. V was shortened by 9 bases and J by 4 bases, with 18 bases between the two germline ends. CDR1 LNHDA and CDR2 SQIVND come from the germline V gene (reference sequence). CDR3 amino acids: CASKLGLTSTEAFF. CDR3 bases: TGTGCCAGCAAACTCGGTCTCACTAGCACTGAAGCTTTCTTT.

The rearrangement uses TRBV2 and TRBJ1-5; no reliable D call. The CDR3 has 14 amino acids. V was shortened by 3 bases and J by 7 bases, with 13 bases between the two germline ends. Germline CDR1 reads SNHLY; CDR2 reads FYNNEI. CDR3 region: CASSDRRGPQPQHF. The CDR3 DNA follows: TGTGCCAGCAGTGATAGGAGAGGCCCCCAGCCCCAGCATTTT.

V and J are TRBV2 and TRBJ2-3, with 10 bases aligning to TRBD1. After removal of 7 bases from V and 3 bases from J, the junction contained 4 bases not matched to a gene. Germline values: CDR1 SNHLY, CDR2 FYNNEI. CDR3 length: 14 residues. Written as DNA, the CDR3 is TGTGCCAGCAAGGACAGGGGGTCGACAGATACGCAGTATTTT. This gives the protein CASKDRGSTDTQYF. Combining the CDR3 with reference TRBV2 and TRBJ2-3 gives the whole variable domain EPEVTQTPSHQVTQMGQEVILRCVPISNHLYFYWYRQILGQKVEFLVSFYNNEISEKSEIFDDQFSVERPDGSNFTLKIRSTKLEDSAMYFCASKDRGSTDTQYFGPGTRLTVL.

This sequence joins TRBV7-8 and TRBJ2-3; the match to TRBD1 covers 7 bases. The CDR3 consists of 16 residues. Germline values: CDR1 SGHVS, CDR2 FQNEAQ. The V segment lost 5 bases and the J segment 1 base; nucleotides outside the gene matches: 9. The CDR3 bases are TGTGCCAGCAGCCCCCTGGGCGGACAGGGCACAGATACGCAGTATTTT. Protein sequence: CASSPLGGQGTDTQYF.

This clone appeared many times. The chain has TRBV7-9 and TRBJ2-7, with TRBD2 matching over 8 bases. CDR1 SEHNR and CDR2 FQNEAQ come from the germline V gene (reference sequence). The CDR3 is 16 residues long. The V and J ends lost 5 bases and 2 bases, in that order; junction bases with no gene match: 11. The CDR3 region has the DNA TGTGCCAGCAGCCCCCCTTTGTCTAGCGGGCCCTACGAGCAGTACTTC. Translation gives CASSPPLSSGPYEQYF.

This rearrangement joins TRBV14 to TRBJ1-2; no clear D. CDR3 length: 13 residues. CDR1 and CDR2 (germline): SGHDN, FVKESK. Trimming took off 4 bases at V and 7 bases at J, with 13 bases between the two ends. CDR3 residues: CASSRAGRVGYTF. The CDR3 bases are TGTGCCAGCAGCCGAGCGGGGAGGGTTGGCTACACCTTC.

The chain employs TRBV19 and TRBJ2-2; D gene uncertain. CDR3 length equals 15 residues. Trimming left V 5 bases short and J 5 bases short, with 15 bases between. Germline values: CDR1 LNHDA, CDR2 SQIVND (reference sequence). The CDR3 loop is CASSPQLDWTGELFF. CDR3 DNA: TGTGCCAGTAGTCCCCAACTTGATTGGACCGGGGAGCTGTTTTTT.

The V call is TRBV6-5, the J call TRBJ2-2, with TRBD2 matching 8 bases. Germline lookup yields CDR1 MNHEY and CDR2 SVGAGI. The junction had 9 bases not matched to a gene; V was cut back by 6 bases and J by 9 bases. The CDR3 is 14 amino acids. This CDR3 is CASRGRRGARELFF. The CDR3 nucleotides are TGTGCCAGCAGAGGAAGGCGGGGGGCCCGGGAGCTGTTTTTT.